The T cell receptor (beta chain) described here comes from a study of T cell changes during pregnancy in multiple sclerosis (dated by TCRdb to about 2019). Looking at the study overall: The study examined how the T cell repertoire changed over the course of pregnancy in women with multiple sclerosis.

Measured from the cysteine to the phenylalanine, the CDR3 is 11 residues long. Only the CDR3 DNA is retained, 33 bases long and in frame from the first base. As encoded in the germline V gene, CDR1 is ENHRY while CDR2 is SYGVKD. Ends trimmed: V by 7 bases, J by 7 bases; bases unmatched to a gene: 2. Libraries were made using the immunoSEQ multiplex PCR assay. TCRdb mirrors the immuneACCESS table, restricted to in-frame sequences. Some clones are absent from its copies; in checked studies, under half trace to an unresolved V gene, and the reason for the others is unknown. This sample is represented by tens of thousands of clones; roughly nine tenths of them were singletons. In total, the top ten clones hold over 5% of the sample. As to this clone: This clone's antigen is unknown. No per-base quality is available; no much larger clone lies one base away.

The sequence is built from TRBV10-3 and TRBJ2-5; 8 of the junction bases match TRBD1. The TCR comes from a female donor in good health, enrolled as a control in a pregnancy study. Sequenced here: peripheral blood, sampled in the third trimester of pregnancy. The nucleotide sequence is TGTGCCATCAAAGACAGGGGGACCCAGTACTTC. This sequence encodes CAIKDRGTQYF.